This T cell receptor beta chain derives from a study of type 1 regulatory T cells. Each CDR3 protein gets one entry after TCRdb re-called the reads with MiXCR. The sample consists of some 20,000 distinct CDR3 sequences, over 40% of them appearing once. Unmatched junction bases numbered 8, after V lost 5 bases and J lost 7 bases. CDR3 length equals 14 residues. CDR1 SEHNR and CDR2 FQNEAQ come from the germline V gene (reference sequence). A few counts support this clonotype. Its antigen is unknown. Sequenced: cultured T cells, either the whole culture or a sorted T cell fraction (not recorded which). This TCR was sampled from a human donor in good health. The chain combines TRBV7-9 with TRBJ2-4; 7 bases align to TRBD1. CDR3 sequence: CASSADRAGNIQYF. The CDR3 nucleotides read TGTGCCAGCAGCGCAGACAGGGCGGGTAACATTCAGTACTTC.